This T cell receptor beta chain was sequenced during a study of OX40 agonist ivuxolimab in advanced cancers. Across the whole study: Administration of intravenous ivuxolimab to patients occurred every 2 weeks at 0.01 to 10 mg/kg.

The cohort excluded patients with autoimmune disease history or systemic immunosuppression. Only a few counts were recorded for this clone. Sequencing was performed with immunoSEQ multiplex PCR; in TCRdb, only in-frame clones are kept and a portion is missing. The table lists 65,000 to 75,000 clones, around 80% of them singletons, with approximately 6.7% in the top ten. Sequenced here: CD4+ or CD8+ T cells sorted from blood, sampled in a trial of the OX40 agonist ivuxolimab. The receptor comes from an adult with an advanced solid tumor such as melanoma, head and neck, liver or kidney cancer.

The CDR3 sequence is CASSLRTAYPSGANVLTF. The CDR3 bases are TGTGCCAGCAGCCTCAGGACAGCGTACCCCTCTGGGGCCAACGTCCTGACTTTC. V gene TRBV13 combines with J gene TRBJ2-6; D perhaps matches TRBD1 (6 bases). Germline loops: CDR1 PRHDT, CDR2 FYEKMQ (reference sequence). This CDR3 has 18 residues. Trimming cost V 5 bases and J 0 bases, with 17 bases left between them.